This TCR beta chain was sequenced for a study of T cells in women clearing cervical HPV infection. Study-wide context: Cases' blood sampling followed lesion detection by median around 23 weeks (90 to 200).

The CDR3 sequence is 13 residues long. The V and J ends lost 4 bases and 6 bases respectively, with 12 bases between them. Germline CDR1 is SGHRS and CDR2 is YFSETQ. Note on this clone: The CDR3 end is not reached by the read, which stops 3 residues before it; the germline J gene fills it in.

Measured with immunoSEQ multiplex PCR; TCRdb has only the in-frame clones, and not every one. This listing includes roughly 30,000 clones. Prevalent HPV16 infections were excluded; only incident single HPV16 infections included. HPV was found by MY09/MY11 PCR and dot-blot genotyping. Sequencing was performed on blood buffy coat. The sequence came from a woman between 18 and 69 years old with a cervical HPV16 infection that either progressed to CIN3+ or cleared (not recorded which). The chain employs TRBV5-1 and TRBJ2-3, with D maybe TRBD1 (5 bases). Partial CDR3 DNA: TGCGCCAGCAGCCTCAGACAGCTCGATACG. Encoded protein: CASSLRQLDT. In full, the CDR3 reads CASSLRQLDTQYF.